This TCR beta chain was obtained from a study of shared clonotypes between healthy human individuals. The CDR3 runs to 15 residues. V lost 6 bases, J lost 0 bases, and 14 bases lay in between. Germline assignment: CDR1 LGHNA and CDR2 YSLEER. Naivety among CD8 cells was defined by CD45RO negativity and positive CCR7 selection, thereby excluding terminally differentiated effector memory CD45RA+ cells. The assay was carried out at the deep level. TCRdb's copy holds only in-frame clones and misses some; the assay was immunoSEQ multiplex PCR. The sample carries under 2,000,000 clones, approximately 95% recorded once.

The source is a man aged 18 to 29 in good health. The rearrangement joins TRBV4-3 to TRBJ1-1; D is ambiguous. The specimen was naive CD8+ T cells sorted from blood. CDR3 nucleotides: TGCGCCAGCAGGGCCGGCGACCGACTGAACACTGAAGCTTTCTTT. It encodes CASRAGDRLNTEAFF.